One and the same sample provided the 30 T cell receptor beta chains below, sequenced in a study of cytomegalovirus exposure and HLA in healthy donors. The PCR made use of 60 Vbeta and 13 Jbeta primers. TCRdb's copy holds only in-frame clones and misses some; the assay was immunoSEQ multiplex PCR. The sample carries approximately 220,000 clones, about 80% recorded once. Material for sequencing was PBMCs. The receptors here all came from a male donor in good health and CMV-seronegative.

The chain joins TRBV29-1 to TRBJ1-1; 7 bases match TRBD1. From germline, CDR1 is SQVTM and CDR2 ANQGSEA. The V and J ends lost 8 bases and 2 bases, in that order; junction bases with no gene match: 8. The CDR3 covers 13 residues. The CDR3 region has the DNA TGCAGCTATACGACAGGGATCAACACTGAAGCTTTCTTT. Its translation: CSYTTGINTEAFF.

J is TRBJ2-7 and V is TRBV18, with D possibly TRBD2 on 6 matching bases. This CDR3 has 14 amino acids. The V end lost 3 bases, the J end lost 0 bases, and 9 bases lay between the germline ends. Germline assignment: CDR1 KGHSH and CDR2 LQKENI. As DNA, the CDR3 is TGTGCCAGCTCACCGCGGGACTTCTCCTACGAGCAGTACTTC. Translated: CASSPRDFSYEQYF.

The chain carries TRBV6-1 and TRBJ2-2; weak D call: TRBD2 (6 bases). The CDR3 is 17 amino acids. Between the trimmed V and J ends, which lost 4 bases and 1 base, there was a span of 16 bases. In germline, CDR1 is MNHNS, CDR2 SASEGT. The CDR3 DNA follows: TGTGCCAGCAGTGGACAAAGACTAGTGAAGAACACCGGGGAGCTGTTTTTT. Its protein product is CASSGQRLVKNTGELFF.

The table lists this clone with a few counts. The V gene is TRBV4-3, the J gene TRBJ1-5; 9 bases match TRBD1. CDR3 length: 15 residues. V was clipped by 0 bases and J by 4 bases; unmatched bases: 1. Per the germline V gene, CDR1 is LGHNA and CDR2 is YSLEER. In nucleotides, the CDR3 is TGCGCCAGCAGCCAAGAAGGGACAGGGAATCAGCCCCAGCATTTT. It yields the protein CASSQEGTGNQPQHF.

As DNA, the CDR3 is TGTGCCAGCAGCCAACAGGGGAATTCAGATACGCAGTATTTT. Encoded protein: CASSQQGNSDTQYF. V is TRBV7-6 and J is TRBJ2-3, with TRBD1 identical over 7 bases. V shed 5 bases, J shed 4 bases, and the junction held 6 bases outside the gene matches. The CDR3 runs 14 residues. Germline V CDR1 and CDR2: SGHVS, FNYEAQ.

This rearrangement joins TRBV7-3 to TRBJ2-7; the D is unclear. Looked up from germline, CDR1 is SGHTA and CDR2 is FQGTGA. V shed 2 bases and J shed 4 bases, with 9 bases lying between them. This CDR3 has 13 amino acids. The CDR3: CASSLSNSYEQYF. The CDR3 region has the DNA TGTGCCAGCAGCTTATCCAATTCATACGAGCAGTACTTC.

V is TRBV4-2 and J is TRBJ2-7; D perhaps matches TRBD1 (6 bases). V was trimmed by 0 bases and J by 2 bases, leaving 11 bases between them. The V gene's germline CDR1 is LGHNA and CDR2 YNFKEQ. This CDR3 contains 15 residues. This chain's CDR3 is CASSQETQGTYEQYF. The CDR3 nucleotides read TGTGCCAGCAGCCAAGAAACACAGGGAACCTACGAGCAGTACTTC.

This clone was found a few times. The chain recombines TRBV6-1 with TRBJ2-5; possibly TRBD2 for D (6 bases). The assigned J gene may be wrong: the sequence end matches TRBJ2-7 better. The CDR3 has 14 amino acids. Per the germline V gene, CDR1 is MNHNS and CDR2 is SASEGT. The CDR3 coding sequence is TGTGCCAGCAGTGAAGGACTAGTCGGCTACGAGCAGTACTTC. Amino acid sequence: CASSEGLVGYEQYF.

The V gene is TRBV5-1, the J gene TRBJ2-3; D is ambiguous. The CDR3 contains 14 residues. V was trimmed by 5 bases and J by 0 bases, leaving 10 bases between them. CDR1 is SGHRS and CDR2 is YFSETQ in the germline V gene. The CDR3 coding sequence is TGCGCCAGCAGTGATGGGCCCAGCACAGATACGCAGTATTTT. As protein: CASSDGPSTDTQYF. The full variable domain, with the rest looked up from reference TRBV5-1 and TRBJ2-3, is KAGVTQTPRYLIKTRGQQVTLSCSPISGHRSVSWYQQTPGQGLQFLFEYFSETQRNKGNFPGRFSGRQFSNSRSEMNVSTLELGDSALYLCASSDGPSTDTQYFGPGTRLTVL.

The chain employs TRBV7-3 and TRBJ2-1, with D perhaps matching TRBD1 (5 bases). Trimming removed 3 bases from V and 0 bases from J, with 6 bases in between. Germline V gene data show CDR1 as SGHTA and CDR2 as FQGTGA. The CDR3 extends over 14 amino acids. CDR3 amino acids: CASSFQGSYNEQFF. CDR3 nucleotide sequence: TGTGCCAGCAGCTTCCAGGGCTCCTACAATGAGCAGTTCTTC. The full variable domain, in which reference TRBV7-3 and TRBJ2-1 provide the parts outside the CDR3, is GAGVSQTPSNKVTEKGKYVELRCDPISGHTALYWYRQSLGQGPEFLIYFQGTGAADDSGLPNDRFFAVRPEGSVSTLKIQRTERGDSAVYLCASSFQGSYNEQFFGPGTRLTVL.

The V gene is TRBV11-1, the J gene TRBJ1-2; D not certain. V lost 4 bases and J 2 bases, leaving 5 bases between the germline ends. The length of the CDR3 is 12 residues. Per the germline V gene, CDR1 is SGHAT and CDR2 is FQDESV (reference sequence). The CDR3 sequence is CASSYSNYGYTF. The CDR3 DNA follows: TGTGCCAGCAGCTACTCCAACTATGGCTACACCTTC.

Here the CDR3 DNA reads TGCGCCAGCAGCTTGGAGGCCAGAGGGACTGAAGCTTTCTTT. It translates to CASSLEARGTEAFF. The V gene is TRBV5-1, the J gene TRBJ1-1; no reliable D call. The V end was cut by 0 bases, the J end by 5 bases, with 11 bases between. CDR1 and CDR2 (germline): SGHRS, YFSETQ. This CDR3 comprises 14 residues.

This clone was seen just once. The chain recombines TRBV6-1 with TRBJ2-1, with TRBD1 identical over 7 bases. With V trimmed by 5 bases and J by 6 bases, 1 base remained unmatched. CDR1 and CDR2 (germline): MNHNS, SASEGT. This CDR3 spans 12 amino acids. As DNA, the CDR3 is TGTGCCAGCAGTCACAGGGGCAATGAGCAGTTCTTC. Residues: CASSHRGNEQFF.

The CDR3 DNA reads TGTGCCAGCAACAAACCCGGGCCTAGCGGGAGGGGCTCCTACAATGAGCAGTTCTTC. Its protein product is CASNKPGPSGRGSYNEQFF. The J gene is TRBJ2-1, the V gene TRBV11-2, with 12 bases identical to TRBD2. The V and J ends lost 7 bases and 0 bases, in that order; junction bases with no gene match: 13. Germline values: CDR1 SGHAT, CDR2 FQNNGV. The CDR3 has 19 amino acids.

This chain uses TRBV5-5 with TRBJ1-3; TRBD1 agrees at 9 bases. J lost 3 bases, V lost 3 bases, and 4 bases had no gene match. In germline, CDR1 is SGHKS, CDR2 YYEKEE (reference sequence). This CDR3 comprises 15 residues. The chain's CDR3 is CASSSRDRVGNTIYF. As DNA, the CDR3 is TGTGCCAGCAGCTCCCGGGACAGGGTTGGAAACACCATATATTTT. Filled out from reference TRBV5-5 and TRBJ1-3, the complete variable domain reads DAGVTQSPTHLIKTRGQQVTLRCSPISGHKSVSWYQQVLGQGPQFIFQYYEKEERGRGNFPDRFSARQFPNYSSELNVNALLLGDSALYLCASSSRDRVGNTIYFGEGSWLTVV.

This clone was detected only a few times. The chain joins TRBV7-8 to TRBJ2-1, with TRBD2 matching 8 bases. This CDR3 is built from 17 residues. The trim removed 0 bases at V and 0 bases at J, leaving 4 bases unmatched. Germline V lookup: CDR1 SGHVS, CDR2 FQNEAQ. The CDR3 DNA sequence: TGTGCCAGCAGCTTAGCAATAGCGGGAAGCTCCTACAATGAGCAGTTCTTC. It yields the protein CASSLAIAGSSYNEQFF.

This clone came up a few times. The V call is TRBV27, the J call TRBJ2-5, with TRBD2 as a possible D gene (6 bases). The CDR3 totals 17 residues. Trimming removed 4 bases at V and 4 bases at J, with 22 bases between. CDR1 and CDR2 from the germline V gene are MNHEY and SMNVEV (reference sequence). The CDR3 here is CASSSLHSDGGGETQYF. CDR3 coding DNA: TGTGCCAGCAGTTCCCTCCACTCAGATGGGGGAGGAGAGACCCAGTACTTC.

V is TRBV27 and J is TRBJ2-5; the D gene is possibly TRBD2 (5 bases). Germline assignment: CDR1 MNHEY and CDR2 SMNVEV (reference sequence). Trimming removed 4 bases from V and 5 bases from J, with 14 bases in between. The CDR3 has 14 residues. The CDR3 region is CASSSRLPGETQYF. The CDR3 region has the DNA TGTGCCAGCAGTTCACGACTACCCGGGGAGACCCAGTACTTC.

This clone was detected a few times. V and J are TRBV28 and TRBJ2-7; TRBD1 matches 8 bases. The CDR3 length is 14 residues. Germline V gives CDR1 MDHEN, CDR2 SYDVKM. V shed 4 bases and J 2 bases; nucleotides not matched to a gene: 4. The CDR3 DNA sequence: TGTGCCAGCAGTTCTCTGGGACAGGCCTACGAGCAGTACTTC. Its translation: CASSSLGQAYEQYF.

The chain joins TRBV4-1 to TRBJ2-1; 10 bases fit TRBD2. V lost 1 base, J lost 15 bases, and 12 bases stayed unmatched. Germline CDR1 and CDR2: MGHRA and YSYEKL. This CDR3 spans 15 amino acids. In nucleotides, the CDR3 is TGCGCCAGCAGCCAAGTAATCCAGCGGGGGGGTCGGCGGTTCTTC. This encodes CASSQVIQRGGRRFF.

V usage is TRBV14 and J usage is TRBJ2-7; TRBD1 matches at 10 bases. CDR3 size: 15 residues. J gave up 2 bases and V 3 bases, and 4 bases lay outside the gene matches. Germline CDR1 reads SGHDN; CDR2 reads FVKESK. CDR3 region: CASSQRTGGAYEQYF. CDR3 DNA sequence: TGTGCCAGCAGCCAGAGGACAGGGGGGGCCTACGAGCAGTACTTC.

V usage is TRBV29-1 and J usage is TRBJ1-1; TRBD1 matches 7 bases. This CDR3 region has 14 residues. Germline lookup yields CDR1 SQVTM and CDR2 ANQGSEA. V trimming: 7 bases; J trimming: 3 bases; junction bases outside the gene matches: 11. In DNA form, the CDR3 reads TGCAGCGCTGCGATGACAGGGATGGACACTGAAGCTTTCTTT. As protein: CSAAMTGMDTEAFF.

V is TRBV2 and J is TRBJ1-2; the D gene is possibly TRBD1 (6 bases). The germline V and J ends were trimmed by 6 bases and 4 bases, with 9 bases remaining between them. There are 12 residues in the CDR3. Germline assignment: CDR1 SNHLY and CDR2 FYNNEI. CDR3 sequence reads: CASREDSYGYTF. The DNA of the CDR3 is TGTGCCAGCAGGGAGGACAGCTATGGCTACACCTTC.

The V gene is TRBV28, the J gene TRBJ2-3; D is undetermined. The CDR3 loop spans 17 amino acids. The ends were cut back, 2 bases at V and 2 bases at J, with 17 bases in the middle. Germline V lookup: CDR1 MDHEN, CDR2 SYDVKM. The CDR3 nucleotides are TGTGCCAGCAGTTTAGACCCCCTAAACAGATACACAGATACGCAGTATTTT. It codes for CASSLDPLNRYTDTQYF.

The chain links TRBV19 to TRBJ2-6, with D uncertain. This CDR3 comprises 17 residues. The V end lost 5 bases, the J end lost 0 bases, and 14 bases lay between the germline ends. The germline V gene encodes CDR1 LNHDA and CDR2 SQIVND (reference sequence). The CDR3 reads CASSPGHLSSGANVLTF. CDR3 nucleotide sequence: TGTGCCAGTAGTCCTGGGCATCTCAGCTCTGGGGCCAACGTCCTGACTTTC.

The chain joins TRBV13 to TRBJ2-7, with D possibly matching TRBD2 (5 bases). CDR3 size: 12 residues. V shed 6 bases and J shed 5 bases, with 11 bases lying between them. From germline, CDR1 is PRHDT and CDR2 FYEKMQ (reference sequence). CDR3 protein: CASRRVSHEQYF. The CDR3 coding sequence is TGTGCCAGCAGGCGGGTTTCCCACGAGCAGTACTTC.

The rearrangement links TRBV27 to TRBJ2-6; D not certain. The germline V gene has CDR1 MNHEY and CDR2 SMNVEV (reference sequence). The V gene lost 5 bases and the J gene lost 0 bases, with 5 bases spanning the gap. The CDR3 extends over 14 amino acids. In nucleotides, the CDR3 is TGTGCCAGCAGTCTTAGCTCTGGGGCCAACGTCCTGACTTTC. Translation: CASSLSSGANVLTF.

CDR3 sequence (DNA): TGTGCCAGTAGTATAGATCCGGGACTAGAGCAGTTCTTC. Amino acid sequence: CASSIDPGLEQFF. The rearrangement uses TRBV19 and TRBJ2-1, with TRBD2 matching over 7 bases. Germline trimming cut 0 bases from V and 10 bases from J; bases unmatched to any gene: 3. The germline V gene encodes CDR1 LNHDA and CDR2 SQIVND (reference sequence). The CDR3 covers 13 residues.

This clone occurred a few times. The chain links TRBV6-6 to TRBJ2-1; 10 bases map to TRBD1. Per germline, CDR1 MNHNY and CDR2 SVGAGI (reference sequence). The CDR3 totals 13 residues. V trimming: 6 bases; J trimming: 12 bases; junction bases outside the gene matches: 8. The CDR3 is CASSLDRGHVQFF. CDR3 DNA: TGTGCCAGCAGCCTCGACAGGGGGCATGTGCAGTTCTTC.

This clone has more than one count but fewer than ten. This chain links TRBV4-3 with TRBJ2-7, with 7 bases that match TRBD1. The germline CDR1 and CDR2 sequences are LGHNA and YSLEER. This CDR3 has 15 residues. V lost 5 bases and J lost 0; bases outside the gene matches: 7. DNA of the CDR3: TGCGCCAGCAGCTTTAGTGACAGGGCCTCCTACGAGCAGTACTTC. Translation gives CASSFSDRASYEQYF.